A selection of T cell receptor beta chains follows, all from one sample in a study of T cells after yellow fever vaccination. TCRdb re-called the 5' RACE reads through MiXCR, storing one row per CDR3 protein. Of approximately 300,000 distinct CDR3 sequences in the sample, roughly 7% were seen once. The source was PBMCs, collected around 45 days after the first yellow fever vaccination. All receptors derive from a man aged 18 to 30 who received the YFV17D yellow fever vaccine. Each CDR3 is given with its conserved first and last residue. The D gene is left open where the match is weak. Where a row states a size, it is once, few, many or the class of an expanded clone; other rows omit it.

>.|TRBV4-1|.|TRBJ1-2
CASSQSSYYGYTF
TGCGCCAGCAGCCAATCCAGCTACTATGGCTACACCTTC
>few|TRBV5-1|.|TRBJ2-1
CASSLARGEGDNEQFF
TGCGCCAGCAGCTTGGCGAGGGGGGAAGGTGACAATGAGCAGTTCTTC
>many|TRBV4-1|.|TRBJ2-5
CASSQDYGKTQYF
TGCGCCAGCAGCCAAGACTATGGAAAGACCCAGTACTTC
>many|TRBV5-1|.|TRBJ2-1
CASSTRGGSYNEQFF
TGCGCCAGCAGCACCCGTGGGGGCTCCTACAATGAGCAGTTCTTC
>few|TRBV5-1|.|TRBJ2-1
CASSPGASSYNEQFF
TGCGCCAGCAGCCCGGGGGCCAGCTCCTACAATGAGCAGTTCTTC
>many|TRBV5-1|.|TRBJ2-6
CASSFGDRSGANVLTF
TGCGCCAGCAGCTTTGGAGACCGCTCTGGGGCCAACGTCCTGACTTTC
>many|TRBV4-3|TRBD1|TRBJ2-5
CASSRDRVETQYF
TGCGCCAGCAGCCGGGACAGGGTGGAGACCCAGTACTTC
>.|TRBV20-1|TRBD1|TRBJ2-5
CSALWDRGSRETQYF
TGCAGTGCGCTCTGGGACAGGGGTTCGCGGGAGACCCAGTACTTC
>.|TRBV7-6|.|TRBJ2-5
CASSPRVVGETQYF
TGTGCCAGCAGCCCGAGGGTGGTTGGAGAGACCCAGTACTTC
>many|TRBV4-1|.|TRBJ2-3
CASSQVYTSTDTQYF
TGCGCCAGCAGCCAAGTTTATACTAGCACAGATACGCAGTATTTT
>many|TRBV5-1|TRBD2|TRBJ2-2
CASSRSLSGAGTGELFF
TGCGCCAGCAGCCGCTCTCTAAGCGGGGCAGGGACCGGGGAGCTGTTTTTT
>.|TRBV4-2|.|TRBJ2-5
CASSQDDGKETQYF
TGTGCCAGCAGCCAAGATGACGGTAAAGAGACCCAGTACTTC
>many|TRBV5-1|TRBD2|TRBJ2-1
CASSLGGGSYNEQFF
TGTGCCAGCAGCTTGGGCGGGGGGTCTTACAATGAGCAGTTCTTC
>.|TRBV7-9|.|TRBJ2-5
CASSNRRFSQETQYF
TGTGCCAGCAGCAACAGGAGGTTTTCACAAGAGACCCAGTACTTC
>few|TRBV6-5|.|TRBJ2-5
CASRYQGQETQYF
TGTGCCAGCAGGTACCAGGGGCAAGAGACCCAGTACTTC
>few|TRBV7-2|.|TRBJ1-5
CASSLVFLQPQHF
TGTGCCAGCAGCTTAGTGTTTCTGCAGCCCCAGCATTTT
>few|TRBV7-9|TRBD1|TRBJ1-2
CASSLGGGDYTF
TGTGCCAGCAGCTTAGGAGGGGGCGACTACACCTTC
>few|TRBV5-1|.|TRBJ2-3
CASRGAVSSTDTQYF
TGCGCCAGCAGGGGGGCCGTGTCTAGCACAGATACGCAGTATTTT
>few|TRBV9|TRBD2|TRBJ2-1
CASSFPTSGGAFDEQFF
TGTGCCAGCAGCTTTCCGACTAGCGGGGGGGCCTTTGATGAGCAGTTCTTC
>many|TRBV28|.|TRBJ2-1
CASNYPGAGNEQFF
TGTGCCAGCAACTACCCGGGGGCGGGCAATGAGCAGTTCTTC
>.|TRBV7-3|TRBD2|TRBJ2-3
CASSSLAGGHLADTQYF
TGTGCCAGCAGCTCGCTAGCGGGGGGGCACCTGGCAGATACGCAGTATTTT
>many|TRBV7-8|.|TRBJ2-7
CASSLVGRGSYEQYF
TGTGCCAGCAGCTTAGTGGGCAGGGGAAGTTACGAGCAGTACTTC
>few|TRBV6-1|.|TRBJ1-2
CASSPQWGNNYGYTF
TGTGCCAGCAGCCCACAGTGGGGCAACAACTATGGCTACACCTTC
>.|TRBV7-3|.|TRBJ2-5
CASSSFRGETQYF
TGTGCCAGCAGCTCCTTTAGGGGGGAGACCCAGTACTTC
>.|TRBV30|.|TRBJ2-3
CAWSTSGTTDTQYF
TGTGCCTGGAGCACCTCGGGGACCACAGATACGCAGTATTTT
>.|TRBV15|.|TRBJ2-7
CATSRDVPGTYEQYF
TGTGCCACCAGCAGAGATGTCCCAGGGACCTACGAGCAGTACTTC
>many|TRBV4-2|.|TRBJ1-1
CASSQDIRETEAFF
TGTGCCAGCAGCCAAGATATCAGGGAGACTGAAGCTTTCTTT
>.|TRBV21-1|.|TRBJ1-1
CASSKWGWGRENTEAFF
TGTGCCAGCAGCAAATGGGGGTGGGGAAGGGAGAACACTGAAGCTTTCTTT
>.|TRBV10-3|.|TRBJ1-2
CAISESKGGEYYGYTF
TGTGCCATCAGTGAGTCGAAGGGGGGCGAGTACTATGGCTACACCTTC
>.|TRBV30|TRBD1|TRBJ2-7
CALRGHFYEQYF
TGTGCCCTCAGGGGGCACTTTTACGAGCAGTACTTC
>few|TRBV7-2|.|TRBJ1-5
CASSFLGQPQHF
TGTGCCAGCAGCTTTCTAGGGCAGCCCCAGCATTTT
>.|TRBV7-6|.|TRBJ2-1
CASWGGRANEQFF
TGTGCCAGCTGGGGGGGCAGGGCAAATGAGCAGTTCTTC
>many|TRBV6-4|.|TRBJ2-1
CASSDSGRSYNEQFF
TGTGCCAGCAGTGACTCAGGGCGCTCCTACAATGAGCAGTTCTTC
>few|TRBV4-1|.|TRBJ1-5
CASSQDGRGLQPQHF
TGCGCCAGCAGCCAAGACGGCAGGGGTTTGCAGCCCCAGCATTTT
>few|TRBV20-1|.|TRBJ1-1
CSAYVGRGTEAFF
TGCAGTGCTTACGTCGGGCGGGGCACTGAAGCTTTCTTT
>.|TRBV5-1|TRBD1|TRBJ2-5
CASSSGGGETQYF
TGCGCCAGCAGCTCAGGGGGCGGGGAGACCCAGTACTTC
>many|TRBV15|.|TRBJ2-5
CATSPRGGETQYF
TGTGCCACCAGCCCCAGGGGAGGAGAGACCCAGTACTTC
>.|TRBV7-3|TRBD2|TRBJ2-3
CASSPGLAGGITDTQYF
TGTGCCAGCAGCCCAGGACTAGCGGGGGGGATAACAGATACGCAGTATTTT
>.|TRBV5-5|.|TRBJ1-5
CASSLITSNQPQHF
TGTGCCAGCAGCTTGATCACTAGCAATCAGCCCCAGCATTTT
>many|TRBV5-1|.|TRBJ2-1
CASRSTLGSYNEQFF
TGCGCCAGCAGGTCAACACTGGGATCCTACAATGAGCAGTTCTTC
>few|TRBV7-2|TRBD1|TRBJ1-5
CASSRGQGFQPQHF
TGTGCCAGCAGCCGGGGACAGGGGTTTCAGCCCCAGCATTTT
>few|TRBV10-3|.|TRBJ1-1
CAIRDNMDTEAFF
TGTGCCATCAGAGACAACATGGACACTGAAGCTTTCTTT
>.|TRBV6-4|TRBD2|TRBJ2-1
CASSVLAGIYNEQFF
TGTGCCAGCAGTGTTCTAGCGGGGATTTACAATGAGCAGTTCTTC
>.|TRBV12-3/TRBV12-4|.|TRBJ1-5
CASSLGRAQPQHF
TGTGCCAGCAGTTTGGGGAGGGCTCAGCCCCAGCATTTT
>few|TRBV12-3/TRBV12-4|.|TRBJ2-5
CASSLSAETQYF
TGTGCCAGCAGTTTGTCAGCGGAGACCCAGTACTTC
>few|TRBV5-5|.|TRBJ1-6
CASSSSTWANSPLHF
TGTGCCAGCAGCTCCTCGACGTGGGCTAATTCACCCCTCCACTTT
>.|TRBV20-1|TRBD2|TRBJ2-2
CSARTSGVTGELFF
TGCAGTGCTCGGACTAGCGGGGTGACCGGGGAGCTGTTTTTT
>.|TRBV15|TRBD1|TRBJ2-4
CATSPGQGWLKNIQYF
TGTGCCACCAGCCCGGGACAGGGGTGGTTAAAAAACATTCAGTACTTC
>.|TRBV27|.|TRBJ1-4
CASSPGDSLNEKLFF
TGTGCCAGCAGTCCCGGGGACTCCCTCAATGAAAAACTGTTTTTT
>.|TRBV20-1|.|TRBJ2-7
CSARSGTFTYEQYF
TGCAGTGCTAGGTCAGGGACGTTTACCTACGAGCAGTACTTC
>few|TRBV28|.|TRBJ2-5
CASSPSGLGETQYF
TGTGCCAGCAGTCCCTCGGGGCTTGGGGAGACCCAGTACTTC
>.|TRBV6-1|.|TRBJ2-4
CASSEWGRLAKNIQYF
TGTGCCAGCAGTGAATGGGGCAGGCTAGCCAAAAACATTCAGTACTTC
>few|TRBV10-3|TRBD1|TRBJ1-4
CATRDRLNEKLFF
TGTGCCACCCGGGACAGGCTTAATGAAAAACTGTTTTTT
>.|TRBV5-4|.|TRBJ1-1
CAFPGATEAFF
TGTGCTTTCCCGGGGGCCACTGAAGCTTTCTTT